This T cell receptor (beta chain) was identified during a study of blood T cell repertoires in COVID-19. At the level of the study: Samples taken during acute and convalescent COVID-19 were collected in the United States, Italy and Spain. From T cells, B-cell-depleted T cells, or PBMCs came the material, which was cDNA or gDNA.

Authors' methods: Amplifying reference gene primers gave estimates of nucleated cell counts. The data were produced by immunoSEQ multiplex PCR, yet TCRdb's version contains in-frame clones alone and is incomplete. From that table come the V and J calls and clone size; the DNA was used to work out D and trimming. The data contain under 250,000 clones, about four fifths of them singletons. This clone appeared a few times. Trimming took 0 bases from V and 7 from J; bases not matched to a gene: 11. Germline CDR1 is LGHDT and CDR2 is YNNKEL (reference sequence). The CDR3 has 17 residues. The source is a woman in her seventies with acute or convalescent COVID-19. Sequencing input: peripheral blood. The chain joins TRBV3-1 (or the pseudogene TRBV3-2) to TRBJ2-2, with 7 bases matching TRBD2. CDR3 sequence: CASSQEGRAPSVGELFF. In DNA, the CDR3 is TGTGCCAGCAGCCAAGAGGGGAGGGCACCGAGCGTCGGGGAGCTGTTTTTT.